The present entry profiles one TCR beta chain with its context. Its antigen remains undetermined. Per-base quality was not reported, and no clone a single base away is much larger than it. These data come from a study of T cell responses to AZD1222 COVID-19 vaccine (dated by TCRdb to 2020 to 2022). Notes on the research overall: AZD1222 recipients with second doses at about 4 weeks or about 12 weeks were pooled, because spike-specific TCR depth and breadth did not differ between schedules. Trial participants were enrolled by age into 18-55, 56-69 and 70-plus year subgroups, with around 150, 28 and 57 TCR-sequenced participants respectively. TCR sequencing was performed for roughly 250 trial participants, of whom 200 to 220 were given two doses of AZD1222 and some 26 were given two doses of MenACWY control vaccine.

The meaning of the sample's time point label: baseline before first vaccination. Vaccinee samples came from UK trials COV001 and COV002, including a single-blind randomized controlled phase 2/3 trial of AZD1222 (ChAdOx1 nCoV-19) in healthy adults. For TCRbeta chain sequencing, PBMC samples from trial participants were taken at day 0 and at day 28 after the second dose. Germline trimming amounts to 5 bases on V and 4 bases on J, with 10 as the count of junction bases outside the gene matches. From a lookup of the germline V gene, CDR1 and CDR2 are SGHVS and FNYEAQ. The CDR3, from cysteine to phenylalanine, totals 16 residues. The read is trimmed to its CDR3 DNA, 48 bases read in frame from base 1. The CDR3 regions of human TCRbeta chains were subjected to immunosequencing. Per the original workflow: TCRs in the repertoires were matched against a reference library of SARS-CoV-2-specific TCRs that had been generated with the MIRA antigen-specificity platform. Breadth meant the fraction of unique TCRs that were SARS-CoV-2-associated, whereas depth meant the fraction of total T cells that were SARS-CoV-2-associated. Using the MIRA data, every spike-specific TCR was mapped to the spike region that the TCR reacted to and assigned to either a CD4 or a CD8 class. Log10-transformed breadth and depth values were compared by one-way ANOVA with Sidak's multiple comparisons tests. TCRdb limited this immuneACCESS table to in-frame rearrangements with V and J called. A share of clones is missing; checked studies link under half to unresolved V genes, and the rest is unexplained. D and trimming were read from the DNA, whereas the V and J calls and clone size are those reported in that table. This sample holds roughly 150,000 clones; under 95% were observed only once. The top ten constitute about 5% of the sample.

The investigation overall reported the following: After two AZD1222 doses, both the breadth and the depth of spike-specific TCRs were significantly higher than at day 0 and than in MenACWY recipients. Only a handful of AZD1222 recipients were SARS-CoV-2 seropositive at baseline, limiting conclusions about previously exposed vaccinees. The 56-69-year group was small, and its depth increase did not reach significance, likely because of low power. Participants were mostly white British, with more females than males. The authors suggested clonal diversity may have been underestimated. The whole spike protein was spanned by vaccine-associated CD4 TCRs, and dominant responses were seen in regions 160-218 and 743-854. Because no day 14 peak-response samples were available, the repertoires could be characterized only after the peak T cell response. Reportedly, close to half of the unique spike-specific TCRs recognized epitopes lying outside the regions that are mutated in the B.1.351 and B.1.1.7 variants.

Sample: peripheral blood, taken on day 0 of AZD1222 vaccination. The TCR sequence derives from an adult in good health. Rearrangement joined TRBV7-6 to TRBJ2-3, and 9 junction bases match TRBD1. The CDR3 loop reads CASSLAGTGYSDTQYF. The nucleotide sequence is given as TGTGCCAGCAGCCTGGCCGGGACAGGGTATTCAGATACGCAGTATTTT.